The entry below describes one T cell receptor (beta chain). Data came from immunoSEQ multiplex PCR; TCRdb stores just in-frame clones and leaves some out. The table has about 200,000 clones, roughly 86% seen once. This entry belongs to a study of blood T cell repertoires in COVID-19. The germline V and J ends were trimmed by 5 bases and 7 bases, with 14 bases remaining between them. Germline V gene data show CDR1 as SGHAT and CDR2 as FQDESV (reference sequence). The CDR3 runs to 14 residues. Cohorts were determined from participant-reported clinical history. The V and J genes are TRBV11-1 and TRBJ2-2, with D maybe TRBD2 (6 bases). This sequence originates from a woman under 40 with acute COVID-19. Specimen: PBMCs or T cells enriched from blood (not recorded which). The CDR3 region has the DNA TGTGCCAGCAGCCCCGGGAGCACGGACGGGGAGCTGTTTTTT. Encoded protein: CASSPGSTDGELFF.